These 12 T cell receptor beta chains came from one sample sequenced in a study of T cells in localized non-small cell lung cancer. Clones were sequenced by immunoSEQ multiplex PCR, and TCRdb holds only the in-frame ones, with some missing. Of 40,000 to 55,000 clones listed, around 80% are singletons. The material sequenced was PBMCs, taken before any cancer treatment. These receptors were obtained from a woman aged 35 to 70 with stage II lung adenocarcinoma.

CDR3 DNA: TGTGCCAGCAGTACCGATAGCGGGCAGTCCTACAATGAGCAGTTCTTC. Its protein product is CASSTDSGQSYNEQFF. The chain carries TRBV28 and TRBJ2-1, with 7 bases fitting TRBD2. Germline V CDR1 and CDR2: MDHEN, SYDVKM. Trimming removed 5 bases from V and 1 base from J; junction bases left unmatched: 8. The CDR3 is 16 amino acids. Full variable domain (outside the CDR3, taken from reference TRBV28 and TRBJ2-1): DVKVTQSSRYLVKRTGEKVFLECVQDMDHENMFWYRQDPGLGLRLIYFSYDVKMKEKGDIPEGYSVSREKKERFSLILESASTNQTSMYLCASSTDSGQSYNEQFFGPGTRLTVL.

Here the CDR3 reads CASSSTLQGELFF. The CDR3 DNA reads as TGTGCCAGCAGCTCCACCCTCCAAGGGGAGCTGTTTTTT. This rearrangement joins TRBV7-6 to TRBJ2-2; D is ambiguous. Deletions cut 4 bases from V and 8 bases from J, with 11 bases between. Germline-derived CDR1 and CDR2 are SGHVS and FNYEAQ. The length of the CDR3 is 13 residues.

By sample fraction, this clone is medium-sized (0.01 to 0.1%). The gene calls are TRBV9 and TRBJ1-2; 7 bases agree with TRBD1. The CDR3 has 14 amino acids. The V gene's germline CDR1 is SGDLS and CDR2 YYNGEE. Trimming removed 3 bases from V and 8 bases from J; junction bases left unmatched: 10. The CDR3 DNA sequence: TGTGCCAGCAGCGCGGGACAGTCGGTTAGAGGCTACACCTTC. Its protein is CASSAGQSVRGYTF.

This clone was found once. V usage is TRBV30 and J usage is TRBJ2-3; D unclear. The germline gives CDR1 GTSNPN, CDR2 SVGIG (reference sequence). Trimming left V 2 bases short and J 7 bases short, with 13 bases between. CDR3 length: 13 residues. DNA for the CDR3: TGTGCCTGGAGTAAGGCCCCTCGGAATACGCAGTATTTT. It translates to CAWSKAPRNTQYF.

The chain uses TRBV2 and TRBJ1-5; 7 nucleotides line up with TRBD1. The trim removed 9 bases at V and 2 bases at J, leaving 7 bases unmatched. Looked up from germline, CDR1 is SNHLY and CDR2 is FYNNEI. This CDR3 contains 14 residues. CDR3 in DNA: TGTGCCAGTACAGGGGCTAGGGGCAATCAGCCCCAGCATTTT. This codes for CASTGARGNQPQHF.

CDR3 sequence reads: CASSLYPSGTSYGYTF. The CDR3 region has the DNA TGTGCCAGCAGTTTATATCCCTCGGGCACTTCCTATGGCTACACCTTC. The chain uses TRBV28 and TRBJ1-2; unclear D gene. The length of the CDR3 is 16 residues. Germline V gene data show CDR1 as MDHEN and CDR2 as SYDVKM. V lost 1 base, J lost 4 bases, and 16 bases lay in between.

This clone was seen only once. The chain is built from TRBV5-1 and TRBJ1-2, with TRBD1 matching 12 bases. V was clipped by 3 bases and J by 3 bases; unmatched bases: 6. Germline CDR1 and CDR2: SGHRS and YFSETQ. CDR3 length: 16 residues. DNA of the CDR3: TGCGCCAGCAGCTCGGGGACAGGGGGCGCGGACTATGGCTACACCTTC. This gives the protein CASSSGTGGADYGYTF.

As concerns this clone: The same CDR3 can be traced to other DNA sequences in this sample. The gene calls are TRBV2 and TRBJ2-1; D is unresolved. The length of the CDR3 is 10 residues. The V and J ends lost 2 bases and 7 bases respectively, with 0 bases between them. Germline CDR1 and CDR2: SNHLY and FYNNEI. For the CDR3, the DNA is TGTGCCAGCAGTGAAAATGAGCAGTTCTTC. Translating gives CASSENEQFF.

The chain is built from TRBV6-5 and TRBJ1-1; D unclear. V lost 6 bases and J 1 base, leaving 15 bases between the germline ends. In germline, CDR1 is MNHEY, CDR2 SVGAGI. This CDR3 spans 15 amino acids. The CDR3 loop is CASSPYLGRNTEAFF. CDR3 coding DNA: TGTGCCAGCAGCCCCTACTTGGGCAGGAACACTGAAGCTTTCTTT.

The V gene is TRBV28, the J gene TRBJ1-5; 10 bases align to TRBD1. V shed 0 bases, J shed 1 base, and the junction held 0 bases outside the gene matches. This CDR3 region has 16 residues. Germline assignment: CDR1 MDHEN and CDR2 SYDVKM. The CDR3 sequence: CASSLWGQGSNQPQHF. Here the CDR3 DNA reads TGTGCCAGCAGTTTATGGGGACAGGGGAGCAATCAGCCCCAGCATTTT.

V usage is TRBV4-1 and J usage is TRBJ2-3; tentative D call: TRBD2 (7 bases). CDR3 length: 17 residues. Looked up from germline, CDR1 is MGHRA and CDR2 is YSYEKL. The ends were cut back, 4 bases at V and 1 base at J, with 18 bases in the middle. The CDR3 region has the DNA TGCGCCAGCAGCCCATACCTCGCGGGGGCAGGCACAGATACGCAGTATTTT. Amino acids: CASSPYLAGAGTDTQYF.

V gene TRBV19 combines with J gene TRBJ2-7; D is possibly TRBD1 (6 bases). The CDR3 is 13 residues long. Germline lookup yields CDR1 LNHDA and CDR2 SQIVND (reference sequence). Trimming took 4 bases from V and 6 from J, leaving 13 bases between them. The CDR3: CASSSLQGSEQYF. CDR3 bases: TGTGCCAGTAGTAGCCTACAGGGATCCGAGCAGTACTTC.